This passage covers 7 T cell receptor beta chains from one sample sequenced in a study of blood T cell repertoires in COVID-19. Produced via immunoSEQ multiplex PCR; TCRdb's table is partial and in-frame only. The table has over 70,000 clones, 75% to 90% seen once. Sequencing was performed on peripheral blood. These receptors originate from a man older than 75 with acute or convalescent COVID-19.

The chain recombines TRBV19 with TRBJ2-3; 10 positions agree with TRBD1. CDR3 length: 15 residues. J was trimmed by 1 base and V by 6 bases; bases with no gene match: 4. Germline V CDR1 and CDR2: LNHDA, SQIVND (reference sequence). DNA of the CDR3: TGTGCCAGTAGACCGGGACAGGGGCGCACAGATACGCAGTATTTT. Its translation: CASRPGQGRTDTQYF.

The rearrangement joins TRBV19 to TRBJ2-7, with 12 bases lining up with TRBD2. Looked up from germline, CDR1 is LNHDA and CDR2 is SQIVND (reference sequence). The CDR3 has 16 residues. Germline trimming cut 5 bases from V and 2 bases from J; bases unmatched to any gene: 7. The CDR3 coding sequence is TGTGCCAGTAGTCCGGATGGACTAGCGGGAACCTACGAGCAGTACTTC. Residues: CASSPDGLAGTYEQYF.

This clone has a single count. The CDR3 DNA reads as TGTGCCAGCAGCGCTCCGACGGGTGCCTTAAATTCACCCCTCCACTTT. Its protein product is CASSAPTGALNSPLHF. V gene TRBV5-4 combines with J gene TRBJ1-6; no definite D call. CDR3 size: 16 residues. Trimming left V 4 bases short and J 7 bases short, with 18 bases between. Per germline, CDR1 SGHNT and CDR2 YYREEE (reference sequence).

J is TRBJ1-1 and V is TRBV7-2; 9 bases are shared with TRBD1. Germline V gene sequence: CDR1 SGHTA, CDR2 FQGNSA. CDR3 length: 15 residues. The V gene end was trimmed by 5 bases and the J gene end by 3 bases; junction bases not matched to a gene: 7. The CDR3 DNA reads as TGTGCCAGCAGCCAGATGACAGGGGGATACACTGAAGCTTTCTTT. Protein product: CASSQMTGGYTEAFF. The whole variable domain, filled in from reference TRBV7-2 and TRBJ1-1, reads GAGVSQSPSNKVTEKGKDVELRCDPISGHTALYWYRQSLGQGLEFLIYFQGNSAPDKSGLPSDRFSAERTGGSVSTLTIQRTQQEDSAVYLCASSQMTGGYTEAFFGQGTRLTVV.

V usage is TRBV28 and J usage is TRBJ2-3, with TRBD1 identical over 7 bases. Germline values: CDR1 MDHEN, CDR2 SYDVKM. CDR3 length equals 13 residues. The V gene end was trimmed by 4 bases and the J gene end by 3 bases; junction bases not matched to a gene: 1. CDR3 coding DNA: TGTGCCAGCAGTTCGACAGGGACAGATACGCAGTATTTT. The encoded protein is CASSSTGTDTQYF.

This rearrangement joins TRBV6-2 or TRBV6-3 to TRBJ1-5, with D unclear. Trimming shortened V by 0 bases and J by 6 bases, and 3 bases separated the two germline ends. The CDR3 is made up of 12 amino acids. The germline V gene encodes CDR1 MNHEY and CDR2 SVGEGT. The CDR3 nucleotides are TGTGCCAGCAGTTACTCGGCTCAGCCCCAGCATTTT. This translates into CASSYSAQPQHF.

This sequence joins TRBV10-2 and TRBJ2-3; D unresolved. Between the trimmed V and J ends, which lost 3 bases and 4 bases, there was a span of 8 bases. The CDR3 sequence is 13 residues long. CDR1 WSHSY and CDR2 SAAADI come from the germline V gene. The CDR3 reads CASSEPEPDTQYF. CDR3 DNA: TGCGCCAGCAGTGAACCTGAGCCAGATACGCAGTATTTT.